This TCR beta chain was identified during a study of T cell changes during pregnancy in multiple sclerosis. Losses at the gene ends were 6 bases for V and 7 bases for J; bases not matched to a gene: 16. The germline V gene has CDR1 SGHNT and CDR2 YYREEE (reference sequence). CDR3 length: 16 residues. Produced via immunoSEQ multiplex PCR; TCRdb's table is partial and in-frame only. Of 45,000 to 50,000 clones detected, almost 95% appear once; the ten largest clones hold approximately 0.41%. The V gene is TRBV5-4, the J gene TRBJ2-7, with 10 bases identical to TRBD1. This sequence originates from a female donor in good health, enrolled as a control in a pregnancy study. Material: CD4+ T cells from peripheral blood mononuclear cells, obtained in the second trimester of pregnancy. This chain's CDR3 is CASNTGTGAPTYEQYF. The CDR3 DNA reads as TGTGCCAGCAATACCGGGACAGGGGCCCCCACTTATGAGCAGTACTTC.